Listed below are T cell receptor beta chains from one sample, sequenced in a study of CD8 T cells in Susac syndrome. MiXCR, run by TCRdb on the immunoSEQ multiplex PCR reads, gives a single entry per CDR3 protein. The sample shows some 200,000 distinct CDR3 sequences, about 93% of them seen only once. The sample consisted of CD8+ T cells from PBMCs. The origin of the receptors is a human donor with multiple sclerosis. Both conserved end residues are part of each CDR3. A D gene is named only where the DNA matches it firmly. Clone size is stated in some rows and not others, as once, few, many or a class when expanded.

>TRBD1|TRBJ2-2|TRBV20-1|.
TGCAGTGCTAGAGATCACAGGGGGCGAAAGGGCGGGGAGCTGTTTTTT
CSARDHRGRKGGELFF
>.|TRBJ1-5|TRBV12-3/TRBV12-4|.
TGTGCCAGCAGTTTATGGGGAAGCAATCAGCCCCAGCATTTT
CASSLWGSNQPQHF
>TRBD2|TRBJ2-1|TRBV6-5|.
TGTGCCAGCAGTTACGTAACTAGCGGGAGTATTTTCGGTGAGCAGTTCTTC
CASSYVTSGSIFGEQFF
>.|TRBJ2-2|TRBV9|once
TGTGCCAGCAGCCCCGCTGCGCAAGCGACCGGGGAGCTGTTTTTT
CASSPAAQATGELFF
>TRBD2|TRBJ2-1|TRBV20-1|.
TGCAGTGCTAGGGCTAGCGGGGGGGCTTACAATGAGCAGTTCTTC
CSARASGGAYNEQFF
>.|TRBJ2-2|TRBV6-2/TRBV6-3|.
TGTGCCAGCACTGGGCGTCACGGGGAGCTGTTTTTT
CASTGRHGELFF
>.|TRBJ2-3|TRBV13|.
TGTGCCAGCAGCTTAAGCCTGAGCACAGATACGCAGTATTTT
CASSLSLSTDTQYF
>.|TRBJ1-5|TRBV4-1|.
TGCGCCAGCAGCCCAGCCGGGGGAATTGATCAGCCCCAGCATTTT
CASSPAGGIDQPQHF
>.|TRBJ2-1|TRBV29-1|.
TGCAGCGTTGTAAGTGGTCTCGGGGAGTTCTTC
CSVVSGLGEFF
>TRBD1|TRBJ1-2|TRBV4-1|.
TGCGCCAGCAGCCTCCCCCGAGTGGGACAGGGGGACTATGGCTACACCTTC
CASSLPRVGQGDYGYTF
>.|TRBJ1-1|TRBV4-1|few
TGCGCCAGCAGCCAAGGTAGAGGGAACACTGAAGCTTTCTTT
CASSQGRGNTEAFF
>.|TRBJ2-7|TRBV11-2|.
TGTGCCAGCAGCTTAGGTGTGCGGGGCTCCTACGAGCAGTACTTC
CASSLGVRGSYEQYF
>.|TRBJ1-2|TRBV29-1|.
TGCAGCGTTGGCTCCAGTGGGGACGGTAGCTATGGCTACACCTTC
CSVGSSGDGSYGYTF
>.|TRBJ2-2|TRBV9|.
TGTGCCAGCAGCAAGGTGGGGGAGCTGTTTTTT
CASSKVGELFF
>.|TRBJ1-4|TRBV19|.
TGTGCCAGTAGCTCCCATGAGTTGGGAGCTAATGAAAAACTGTTTTTT
CASSSHELGANEKLFF
>.|TRBJ1-1|TRBV12-3/TRBV12-4|.
TGTGCCAGCAGTACTCGACAGTGGGGGAACACTGAAGCTTTCTTT
CASSTRQWGNTEAFF
>.|TRBJ1-2|TRBV9|.
TGTGCCAGCAGCGTCACCGGGAGCCCTGATCTTAACTATGGCTACACCTTC
CASSVTGSPDLNYGYTF
>.|TRBJ1-3|TRBV9|.
TGTGCCAGCAGCGTTACGAGCTCTGGAAACACCATATATTTT
CASSVTSSGNTIYF
>.|TRBJ1-1|TRBV12-3/TRBV12-4|few
TGTGCCAGCAGTTTGTGGGGGAACACTGAAGCTTTCTTT
CASSLWGNTEAFF
>TRBD1|TRBJ2-7|TRBV6-2/TRBV6-3|.
TGTGCCAGCAGTTCCTCGGGACAGGTAGTTACCGAGCCTACCTTCTACGAGCAGTACTTC
CASSSSGQVVTEPTFYEQYF
>.|TRBJ1-1|TRBV5-4|.
TGTGCCAGCAGCTTGTTGGACATGAACACTGAAGCTTTCTTT
CASSLLDMNTEAFF
>.|TRBJ2-1|TRBV5-1|.
TGCGCCAGCGGTGGAGAGGGAAATGAGCAGTTCTTC
CASGGEGNEQFF
>TRBD1|TRBJ2-3|TRBV11-1|.
TGTGCCAGCAGTCCGGAGGGGACAGGACGCACAGATACGCAGTATTTT
CASSPEGTGRTDTQYF
>TRBD1|TRBJ1-2|TRBV15|.
TGTGCCACCAGCCGGGACAGGGGGCGCGACTATGGCTACACCTTC
CATSRDRGRDYGYTF
>.|TRBJ1-6|TRBV12-3/TRBV12-4|.
TGTGCCAGCAGTTCTTCCTCTTCACCCCTCCACTTT
CASSSSSSPLHF